This entry lists 20 T cell receptor beta chains sequenced from one sample in a study of OX40 agonist ivuxolimab in advanced cancers. Library preparation was by the immunoSEQ multiplex PCR assay. TCRdb holds this immuneACCESS table with in-frame rearrangements only. Some clones are missing; in checked studies, unresolved V genes explain under half, and the rest has no known cause. Here the sample has approximately 100,000 clones; 90% to 95% occur a single time. The top ten clonotypes cover roughly 0.5% of the sample. Sequenced material: CD4+ or CD8+ T cells sorted from blood, taken in a trial of the OX40 agonist ivuxolimab. These TCRs come from an adult with an advanced solid tumor such as melanoma, head and neck, liver or kidney cancer.

The V call is TRBV2, the J call TRBJ1-3; no reliable D call. V lost 8 bases to trimming and J lost 0 bases, with 14 bases between them. The CDR3 covers 15 residues. Germline assignment: CDR1 SNHLY and CDR2 FYNNEI. CDR3 coding DNA: TGTGCCAGCGGCCCTGGGGTTAGCTCTGGAAACACCATATATTTT. Translating gives CASGPGVSSGNTIYF.

The V and J genes are TRBV10-3 and TRBJ1-2; 7 nucleotides agree with TRBD1. CDR1 is ENHRY, CDR2 SYGVKD, per germline. This CDR3 contains 14 residues. Trimming removed 3 bases from V and 2 bases from J; junction bases left unmatched: 3. CDR3 in amino acids: CAISDAQGNYGYTF. The CDR3 region has the DNA TGTGCCATCAGTGATGCACAGGGGAACTATGGCTACACCTTC.

The genes are TRBV7-3 and TRBJ1-2; D is ambiguous. Trimming left V 2 bases short and J 8 bases short, with 12 bases between. The germline V gene encodes CDR1 SGHTA and CDR2 FQGTGA. CDR3 size: 13 residues. The CDR3 nucleotides are TGTGCCAGCAGCTTATATATGGGGAGCGGCTACACCTTC. This sequence encodes CASSLYMGSGYTF. Combining the CDR3 with reference TRBV7-3 and TRBJ1-2 gives the whole variable domain GAGVSQTPSNKVTEKGKYVELRCDPISGHTALYWYRQSLGQGPEFLIYFQGTGAADDSGLPNDRFFAVRPEGSVSTLKIQRTERGDSAVYLCASSLYMGSGYTFGSGTRLTVV.

The rearrangement uses TRBV19 and TRBJ2-5; 8 bases fit TRBD2. V dropped 4 bases and J dropped 5; count of bases not matched to a gene: 15. Germline CDR1 reads LNHDA; CDR2 reads SQIVND (reference sequence). CDR3 length: 17 residues. The CDR3 DNA follows: TGTGCCAGTAGTAGATCACCTACCAGCGGGGGTTTGGAGACCCAGTACTTC. Encoded protein: CASSRSPTSGGLETQYF.

V gene TRBV5-1 combines with J gene TRBJ2-7; D not resolved. V was pared by 0 bases and J by 3 bases, with 10 bases between. The CDR3 contains 14 residues. Germline loops: CDR1 SGHRS, CDR2 YFSETQ. The CDR3 DNA reads TGCGCCAGCAGCTTGGCGGGTGGTAGCTACGAGCAGTACTTC. It is translated as CASSLAGGSYEQYF.

This clone was observed a handful of times. This chain joins TRBV19 and TRBJ1-1; 8 positions match TRBD1. Looked up from germline, CDR1 is LNHDA and CDR2 is SQIVND (reference sequence). V dropped 7 bases and J dropped 4; count of bases not matched to a gene: 8. The CDR3 totals 14 residues. CDR3 nucleotide sequence: TGTGCCAGTACCTCGACAGGGGTGATCACTGAAGCTTTCTTT. It specifies CASTSTGVITEAFF.

The rearrangement joins TRBV2 to TRBJ2-2; D unclear. Germline CDR1 is SNHLY and CDR2 is FYNNEI. Trimming shortened V by 5 bases and J by 1 base, and 5 bases separated the two germline ends. The length of the CDR3 is 13 residues. The CDR3 bases are TGTGCCAGCAGTACACAGAACACCGGGGAGCTGTTTTTT. Its protein is CASSTQNTGELFF.

CDR3: CASSSLTGGSGNTIYF. CDR3 coding DNA: TGTGCCAGCAGCTCGCTGACAGGAGGTTCTGGAAACACCATATATTTT. The chain is built from TRBV5-5 and TRBJ1-3; possible D gene TRBD1, 6 bases. Trimming cost V 3 bases and J 1 base, with 14 bases left between them. Germline CDR1 is SGHKS and CDR2 is YYEKEE (reference sequence). The CDR3 sequence is 16 residues long.

This clone appeared once. The V gene is TRBV6-5, the J gene TRBJ2-7; D not certain. V was clipped by 5 bases and J by 2 bases, with 13 bases between them. The CDR3 runs 14 residues. Germline V gene sequence: CDR1 MNHEY, CDR2 SVGAGI. The DNA for the CDR3 is TGTGCCAGCAGTCGACAAGGAGAGACCTACGAGCAGTACTTC. It encodes CASSRQGETYEQYF.

The V and J genes are TRBV6-1 and TRBJ1-2; D ambiguous. Germline assignment: CDR1 MNHNS and CDR2 SASEGT. The CDR3 sequence is 14 residues long. Trimming took 0 bases from V and 4 from J, leaving 9 bases between them. The CDR3 DNA is TGTGCCAGCAGTGAAGCGGGCACCTCCTATGGCTACACCTTC. It encodes CASSEAGTSYGYTF.

CDR3 residues: CASSLSSGGAYETQYF. CDR3 bases: TGCGCCAGCAGCTTGTCCAGCGGGGGGGCCTATGAGACCCAGTACTTC. The chain uses TRBV5-1 and TRBJ2-5; TRBD2 aligns across 10 bases. The ends lost 1 base at V and 5 bases at J; junction bases unmatched: 8. CDR1 SGHRS and CDR2 YFSETQ come from the germline V gene. CDR3 length: 16 residues.

The gene calls are TRBV7-9 and TRBJ2-2, with unresolved D. CDR3 size: 12 residues. V was cut by 5 bases and J by 2 bases, with 3 bases left in between. Germline V CDR1 and CDR2: SEHNR, FQNEAQ (reference sequence). The CDR3 region has the DNA TGTGCCAGCAGCATCAACACCGGGGAGCTGTTTTTT. Its translation is CASSINTGELFF.

This clone has a single count. The chain has TRBV2 and TRBJ1-2; D unclear. The CDR3 loop spans 16 amino acids. The V end lost 5 bases, the J end lost 2 bases, and 18 bases lay between the germline ends. In germline, CDR1 is SNHLY, CDR2 FYNNEI. The CDR3 DNA is TGTGCCAGCAGTCCCCGGACTGCAAGAACAAACTATGGCTACACCTTC. Residues: CASSPRTARTNYGYTF.

This chain joins TRBV6-1 and TRBJ2-1; 14 nucleotides line up with TRBD2. The CDR3 sequence is 15 residues long. Germline V gene lookup returns CDR1 MNHNS and CDR2 SASEGT. Trimming took 8 bases from V and 9 from J; bases not matched to a gene: 9. The CDR3 spells CASARLAGGPVEQFF. CDR3 DNA: TGTGCCAGCGCCCGACTAGCGGGAGGGCCAGTTGAGCAGTTCTTC.

This chain uses TRBV5-8 with TRBJ1-4, with 9 positions matching TRBD1. CDR1 is SGHTS, CDR2 YDEGEE, per germline. CDR3 length equals 15 residues. V lost 4 bases and J lost 0; bases outside the gene matches: 1. The CDR3: CASSRQGATNEKLFF. CDR3 in DNA: TGTGCCAGCAGCAGACAGGGGGCAACTAATGAAAAACTGTTTTTT. The whole variable domain, filled in from reference TRBV5-8 and TRBJ1-4, reads EAGVTQSPTHLIKTRGQQATLRCSPISGHTSVYWYQQALGLGLQFLLWYDEGEERNRGNFPPRFSGRQFPNYSSELNVNALELEDSALYLCASSRQGATNEKLFFGSGTQLSVL.

The rearrangement links TRBV2 to TRBJ1-2; a weak D match, TRBD1 (6 bases). The length of the CDR3 is 15 residues. Germline V gene data show CDR1 as SNHLY and CDR2 as FYNNEI. V was cut by 6 bases and J by 0 bases, with 14 bases left in between. This chain's CDR3 is CASRVTGSTNYGYTF. CDR3 bases: TGTGCCAGCAGAGTCACAGGGTCCACTAACTATGGCTACACCTTC.

The chain links TRBV4-1 to TRBJ2-3, with D possibly matching TRBD2 (6 bases). V was clipped by 0 bases and J by 3 bases, with 13 bases between them. The CDR3 length is 16 residues. CDR1 is MGHRA, CDR2 YSYEKL, per germline. The CDR3, as DNA: TGCGCCAGCAGCCAAGAGCCCTCACGGGGGACAGATACGCAGTATTTT. It is translated as CASSQEPSRGTDTQYF.

The chain employs TRBV7-9 and TRBJ1-4; D unresolved. From germline, CDR1 is SEHNR and CDR2 FQNEAQ (reference sequence). This CDR3 has 13 residues. CDR3 coding DNA: TGTGCTCTAGCCCCGGCTGCGAATGAAAAACTGTTTTTT. This encodes CALAPAANEKLFF.

V usage is TRBV6-6 and J usage is TRBJ2-5; 7 nucleotides align to TRBD2. The germline V gene has CDR1 MNHNY and CDR2 SVGAGI (reference sequence). The junction had 8 bases not matched to a gene; V was cut back by 2 bases and J by 2 bases. The CDR3 is made up of 16 amino acids. The chain's CDR3 is CASSYGWEGFQETQYF. The CDR3 bases are TGTGCCAGCAGTTACGGTTGGGAGGGATTTCAAGAGACCCAGTACTTC.

This clone appeared a few times. The chain couples TRBV18 to TRBJ2-5, with D possibly being TRBD1 (5 bases). V lost 2 bases and J lost 1, with 11 bases in between. Per germline, CDR1 KGHSH and CDR2 LQKENI. The CDR3 has 15 residues. The CDR3 region has the DNA TGTGCCAGCTCACCAGTTGACAGCATCCAAGAGACCCAGTACTTC. Amino acids: CASSPVDSIQETQYF.